The rows below give T cell receptor beta chains drawn from one sample of a study of post-analysis software for immune sequencing data. TCRdb analysed the PCR reads with MiXCR anew, one entry per CDR3 protein. Altogether about 430,000 distinct CDR3 sequences are present, approximately 42% being singletons, with the ten largest covering less than 10%. Input material: blood. The receptors stem from a girl aged 2-10 years with multiple sclerosis. CDR3s include the opening cysteine and the closing phenylalanine or tryptophan. Each record gives: V gene, clone size, J gene, D gene, CDR3 protein, CDR3 DNA. D genes are given only for firm matches. Clone size is not always given. Where it is, it says once, few, many or a class for expanded clones.

TRBV7-8,few,TRBJ2-3,TRBD2,CASRKQAGTSTDTQYF,TGTGCCAGCAGGAAGCAAGCGGGAACTAGCACAGATACGCAGTATTTT
TRBV5-6,NA,TRBJ2-7,NA,CASSLTGWSYEQYF,TGTGCCAGCAGCTTGACAGGGTGGTCCTACGAGCAGTACTTC
TRBV27,NA,TRBJ2-5,NA,CASSLFLGDIQETQYF,TGTGCCAGCAGTTTATTTCTTGGGGACATCCAAGAGACCCAGTACTTC
TRBV18,NA,TRBJ1-2,NA,CASSSRGGGYTF,TGTGCCAGCTCTTCCAGAGGAGGAGGCTACACCTTC
TRBV12-3/TRBV12-4,few,TRBJ1-1,TRBD1,CASSIGQGNTEAFF,TGTGCCAGCAGTATAGGACAGGGGAACACTGAAGCTTTCTTT
TRBV2,NA,TRBJ2-7,TRBD2,CASNRGIAGGYEQYF,TGTGCCAGCAACCGGGGGATAGCGGGAGGGTACGAGCAGTACTTC
TRBV29-1,NA,TRBJ1-1,NA,CSVEGGAGKSRAFF,TGCAGCGTTGAAGGGGGCGCGGGTAAGAGTCGAGCTTTCTTT
TRBV7-3,NA,TRBJ2-3,NA,CASSPNSNFPADTQYF,TGTGCCAGCAGCCCCAATAGTAATTTCCCAGCAGATACGCAGTATTTT
TRBV6-2/TRBV6-3,few,TRBJ1-4,NA,CASTRSVVGSGKLFF,TGTGCCAGCACCCGGTCAGTGGTAGGCAGCGGAAAACTGTTTTTT
TRBV7-9,few,TRBJ2-7,TRBD2,CASSLPSGRRSYEQYF,TGTGCCAGCAGCTTACCTAGCGGGAGGCGCTCCTACGAGCAGTACTTC
TRBV20-1,few,TRBJ2-3,TRBD2,CSARKFSSGMLNTQYF,TGCAGTGCTAGAAAATTTTCTAGCGGGATGCTGAATACGCAGTATTTT
TRBV7-6,few,TRBJ2-3,TRBD2,CASSPYIGTKEDTQYF,TGTGCCAGCAGCCCCTACATCGGGACTAAGGAAGATACGCAGTATTTT
TRBV5-1,few,TRBJ2-7,TRBD2,CASSLRTSGLFGYEQYF,TGCGCCAGCAGCTTGAGGACTAGCGGTCTTTTTGGCTACGAGCAGTACTTC
TRBV5-6,NA,TRBJ2-3,TRBD2,CASSGWTSGATDTQYF,TGTGCCAGCAGCGGGTGGACGAGCGGGGCAACAGATACGCAGTATTTT
TRBV21-1,NA,TRBJ1-5,NA,CASSNSCQDYHDDQPQHF,TGTGCCAGCAGCAATTCGTGCCAGGATTATCATGATGATCAGCCCCAGCATTTT
TRBV28,NA,TRBJ1-6,NA,CASSLDEGRSPLHF,TGTGCCAGCAGTTTAGATGAGGGTAGATCACCCCTCCACTTT
TRBV9,few,TRBJ1-5,TRBD1,CASGPTGGMNQPQHF,TGTGCCAGCGGACCGACAGGGGGGATGAATCAGCCCCAGCATTTT
TRBV12-3/TRBV12-4,NA,TRBJ1-1,NA,CASSPSVNTEAFF,TGTGCCAGCAGTCCCAGTGTGAACACTGAAGCTTTCTTT
TRBV5-1,NA,TRBJ2-5,NA,CASSFGTQETQCF,TGCGCCAGCAGCTTTGGGACACAAGAGACCCAGTGCTTC
TRBV29-1,NA,TRBJ2-5,NA,CSVAEDNQETQYF,TGCAGCGTTGCGGAGGACAACCAAGAGACCCAGTACTTC
TRBV7-8,few,TRBJ2-5,TRBD2,CASTREGGVETQYF,TGTGCCAGCACGCGGGAGGGAGGTGTAGAGACCCAGTACTTC
TRBV7-2,NA,TRBJ2-3,TRBD2,CASSLTSARDTQYF,TGTGCCAGCAGCTTAACTAGCGCAAGGGATACGCAGTATTTT
TRBV7-3,NA,TRBJ2-1,NA,CASSLRWVAYNEQFF,TGTGCCAGCAGCTTACGCTGGGTCGCCTACAATGAGCAGTTCTTC
TRBV11-1,NA,TRBJ1-1,NA,CASSRQNAEAFF,TGTGCCAGCAGCCGACAGAACGCTGAAGCTTTCTTT
TRBV29-1,NA,TRBJ2-1,TRBD2,CSVVGLAGGSYNEQFF,TGCAGCGTTGTGGGACTAGCGGGAGGGTCCTACAATGAGCAGTTCTTC
TRBV29-1,NA,TRBJ2-5,NA,CSVPAGVYQETQYF,TGCAGCGTCCCCGCTGGAGTGTACCAAGAGACCCAGTACTTC
TRBV28,NA,TRBJ2-1,NA,CASRYPPRYRFYSYNEQFF,TGTGCCAGCAGATATCCCCCCAGGTATAGGTTCTACTCCTACAATGAGCAGTTCTTC
TRBV29-1,NA,TRBJ2-3,TRBD2,CSVGGLHTDTQYF,TGCAGCGTTGGGGGACTACACACAGATACGCAGTATTTT
TRBV6-5,NA,TRBJ2-5,NA,CAGSYSFAQETQYF,TGTGCCGGCAGTTACTCGTTTGCTCAAGAGACCCAGTACTTC
TRBV20-1,NA,TRBJ2-5,TRBD2,CSARERTSGSWTQYF,TGCAGTGCTAGAGAGAGGACTAGCGGTTCTTGGACCCAGTACTTC
TRBV12-3/TRBV12-4,few,TRBJ1-2,TRBD1,CATDSTGARYGYTF,TGTGCCACCGATTCGACAGGGGCGCGCTATGGCTACACCTTC
TRBV7-2,NA,TRBJ2-2,NA,CASSLNSHGGLFF,TGTGCCAGCAGCTTAAACAGTCACGGGGGGCTGTTTTTT
TRBV4-1,NA,TRBJ2-5,NA,CASSQGYSNQPQYF,TGCGCCAGCAGCCAGGGTTATAGCAATCAGCCCCAGTACTTC
TRBV6-2/TRBV6-3,NA,TRBJ2-5,NA,CASSYSGALETQYF,TGTGCCAGCAGTTACTCTGGGGCTCTAGAGACCCAGTACTTC
TRBV9,NA,TRBJ1-1,TRBD1,CASSSGQGTTEAFF,TGTGCCAGCAGCTCAGGACAGGGTACCACTGAAGCTTTCTTT
TRBV29-1,NA,TRBJ2-1,TRBD2,CSVELTSGTKQFF,TGCAGCGTTGAGCTGACTAGCGGGACTAAGCAGTTCTTC
TRBV29-1,few,TRBJ1-2,NA,CSVEDSTNYGYTF,TGCAGCGTTGAGGACAGCACTAACTATGGCTACACCTTC
TRBV20-1,NA,TRBJ2-3,TRBD2,CSASIGGRGTDTQYF,TGCAGTGCTAGTATCGGCGGGAGGGGCACAGATACGCAGTATTTT
TRBV9,NA,TRBJ1-1,NA,CASSRLMNTEAFF,TGTGCCAGCAGCAGACTTATGAACACTGAAGCTTTCTTT
TRBV7-9,NA,TRBJ1-2,NA,CASTFSEGYTSNYGYTF,TGTGCCAGCACCTTCTCAGAAGGCTATACTTCTAACTATGGCTACACCTTC
TRBV29-1,NA,TRBJ2-1,NA,CSVGTSSSYNEQFF,TGCAGCGTCGGGACATCCAGCTCCTACAATGAGCAGTTCTTC
TRBV20-1,NA,TRBJ2-5,NA,CSATRDGRQETQYF,TGCAGTGCTACCCGGGACGGTCGCCAAGAGACCCAGTACTTC
TRBV12-3/TRBV12-4,once,TRBJ1-1,NA,CASSLAQVTEAFF,TGTGCCAGCAGTTTAGCGCAGGTCACTGAAGCTTTCTTT
TRBV10-3,NA,TRBJ2-5,TRBD2,CAISGLAEETQYF,TGTGCCATCAGTGGGCTAGCGGAAGAGACCCAGTACTTC
TRBV7-2,NA,TRBJ2-7,NA,CASSLVSDHYEQYF,TGTGCCAGCAGCTTAGTCTCAGACCACTACGAGCAGTACTTC
TRBV7-2,NA,TRBJ2-5,TRBD1,CASSSVQVPGGETQYF,TGTGCCAGCAGCTCAGTCCAGGTTCCAGGGGGAGAGACCCAGTACTTC
TRBV7-2,NA,TRBJ1-2,NA,CASSNPRGRYGGYTF,TGTGCCAGCAGTAATCCCCGGGGGCGTTATGGGGGCTACACCTTC
TRBV7-9,NA,TRBJ1-2,TRBD1,CASRLVTDRVRGYGYTF,TGTGCCAGCAGGCTAGTAACGGACAGGGTTCGAGGCTATGGCTACACCTTC
TRBV10-3,NA,TRBJ2-4,TRBD2,CAISESSGSFGGKNIQYF,TGTGCCATCAGTGAATCTAGCGGGAGTTTCGGTGGCAAAAACATTCAGTACTTC